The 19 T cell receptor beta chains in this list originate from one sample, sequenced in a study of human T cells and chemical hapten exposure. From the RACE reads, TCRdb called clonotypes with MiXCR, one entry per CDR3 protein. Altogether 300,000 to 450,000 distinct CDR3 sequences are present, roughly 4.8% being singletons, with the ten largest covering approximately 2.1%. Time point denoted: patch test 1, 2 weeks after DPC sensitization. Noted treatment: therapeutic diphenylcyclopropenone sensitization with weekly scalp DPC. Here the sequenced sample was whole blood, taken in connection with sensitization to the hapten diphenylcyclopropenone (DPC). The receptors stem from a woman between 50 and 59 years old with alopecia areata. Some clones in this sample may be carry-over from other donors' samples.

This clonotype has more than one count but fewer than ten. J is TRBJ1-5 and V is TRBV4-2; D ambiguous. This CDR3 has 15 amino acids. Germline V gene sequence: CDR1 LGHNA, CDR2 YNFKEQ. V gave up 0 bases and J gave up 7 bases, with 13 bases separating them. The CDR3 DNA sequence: TGTGCCAGCAGCCAAGAGGCATCGATCGGGCAGCCCCAGCATTTT. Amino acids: CASSQEASIGQPQHF.

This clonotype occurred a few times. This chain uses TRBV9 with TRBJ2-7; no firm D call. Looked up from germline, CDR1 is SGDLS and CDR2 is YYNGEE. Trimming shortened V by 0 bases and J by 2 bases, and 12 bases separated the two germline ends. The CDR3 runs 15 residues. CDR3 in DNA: TGTGCCAGCAGCGTAGAGTCGGGCGGAGCCTACGAGCAGTACTTC. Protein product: CASSVESGGAYEQYF. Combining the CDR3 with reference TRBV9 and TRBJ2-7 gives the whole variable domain DSGVTQTPKHLITATGQRVTLRCSPRSGDLSVYWYQQSLDQGLQFLIQYYNGEERAKGNILERFSAQQFPDLHSELNLSSLELGDSALYFCASSVESGGAYEQYFGPGTRLTVT.

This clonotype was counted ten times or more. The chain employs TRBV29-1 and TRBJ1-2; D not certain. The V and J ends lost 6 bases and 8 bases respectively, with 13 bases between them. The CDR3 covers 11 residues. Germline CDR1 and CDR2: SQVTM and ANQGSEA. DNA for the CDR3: TGCAGCGTCCCTTATACAATGGGCTACACCTTC. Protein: CSVPYTMGYTF.

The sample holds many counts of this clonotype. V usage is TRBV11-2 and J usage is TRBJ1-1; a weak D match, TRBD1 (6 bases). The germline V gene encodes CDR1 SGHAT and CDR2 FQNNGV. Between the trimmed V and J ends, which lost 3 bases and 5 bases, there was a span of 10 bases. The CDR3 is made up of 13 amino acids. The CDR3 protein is CASSFQGMTEAFF. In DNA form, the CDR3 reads TGTGCCAGCAGCTTTCAGGGGATGACTGAAGCTTTCTTT.

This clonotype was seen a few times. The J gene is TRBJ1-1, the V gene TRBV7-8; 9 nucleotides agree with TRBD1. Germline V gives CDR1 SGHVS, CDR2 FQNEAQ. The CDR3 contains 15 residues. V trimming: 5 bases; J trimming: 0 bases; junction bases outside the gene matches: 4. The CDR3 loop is CASSRGQGMNTEAFF. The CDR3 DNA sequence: TGTGCCAGCAGCAGAGGACAGGGGATGAACACTGAAGCTTTCTTT.

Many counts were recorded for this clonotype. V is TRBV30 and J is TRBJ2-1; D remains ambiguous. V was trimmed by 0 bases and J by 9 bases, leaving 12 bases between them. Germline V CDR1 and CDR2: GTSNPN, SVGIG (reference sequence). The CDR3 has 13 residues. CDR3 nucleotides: TGTGCCTGGAGTGTACTGGCGGTAGGTGAGCAGTTCTTC. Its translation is CAWSVLAVGEQFF. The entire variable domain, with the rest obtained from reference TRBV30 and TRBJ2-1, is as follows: SQTIHQWPATLVQPVGSPLSLECTVEGTSNPNLYWYRQAAGRGLQLLFYSVGIGQISSEVPQNLSASRPQDRQFILSSKKLLLSDSGFYLCAWSVLAVGEQFFGPGTRLTVL.

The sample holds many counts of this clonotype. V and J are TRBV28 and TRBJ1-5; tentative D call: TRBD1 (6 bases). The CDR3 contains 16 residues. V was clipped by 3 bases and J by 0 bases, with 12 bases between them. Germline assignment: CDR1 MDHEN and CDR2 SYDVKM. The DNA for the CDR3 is TGTGCCAGCAGTTTTGCGGACAGAGATAGCAATCAGCCCCAGCATTTT. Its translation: CASSFADRDSNQPQHF.

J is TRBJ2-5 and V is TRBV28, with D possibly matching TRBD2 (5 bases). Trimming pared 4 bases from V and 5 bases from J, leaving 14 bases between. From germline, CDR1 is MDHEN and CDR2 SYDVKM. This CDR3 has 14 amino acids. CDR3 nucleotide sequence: TGTGCCAGCAGTTCTCGGGGTATTCAGGAGACCCAGTACTTC. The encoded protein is CASSSRGIQETQYF.

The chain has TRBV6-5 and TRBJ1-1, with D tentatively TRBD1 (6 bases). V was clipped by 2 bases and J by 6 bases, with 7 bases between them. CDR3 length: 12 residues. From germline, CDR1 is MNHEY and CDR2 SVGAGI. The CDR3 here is CASSYGGPEAFF. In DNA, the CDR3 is TGTGCCAGCAGTTACGGGGGCCCTGAAGCTTTCTTT.

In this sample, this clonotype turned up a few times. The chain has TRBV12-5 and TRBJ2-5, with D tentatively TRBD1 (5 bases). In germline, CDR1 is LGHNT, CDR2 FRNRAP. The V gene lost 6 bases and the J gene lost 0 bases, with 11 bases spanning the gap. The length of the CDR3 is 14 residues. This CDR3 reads CASGVNRYQETQYF. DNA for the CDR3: TGTGCTAGTGGGGTAAACAGGTACCAAGAGACCCAGTACTTC.

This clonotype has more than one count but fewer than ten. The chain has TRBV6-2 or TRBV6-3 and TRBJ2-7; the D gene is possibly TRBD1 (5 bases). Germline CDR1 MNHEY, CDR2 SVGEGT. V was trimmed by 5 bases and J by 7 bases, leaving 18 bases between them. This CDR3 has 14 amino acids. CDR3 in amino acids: CASSPTEWAWEQYF. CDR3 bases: TGTGCCAGCAGTCCGACAGAGTGGGCATGGGAGCAGTACTTC.

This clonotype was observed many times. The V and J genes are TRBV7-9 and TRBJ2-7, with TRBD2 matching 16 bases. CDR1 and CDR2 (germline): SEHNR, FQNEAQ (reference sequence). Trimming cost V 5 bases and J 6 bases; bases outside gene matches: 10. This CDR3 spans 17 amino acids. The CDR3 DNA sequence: TGTGCCAGCAGCCCTATTGGGACTAGCGGGGGGGCGGCCGAGCAGTACTTC. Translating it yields CASSPIGTSGGAAEQYF. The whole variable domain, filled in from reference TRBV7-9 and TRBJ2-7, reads DTGVSQNPRHKITKRGQNVTFRCDPISEHNRLYWYRQTLGQGPEFLTYFQNEAQLEKSRLLSDRFSAERPKGSFSTLEIQRTEQGDSAMYLCASSPIGTSGGAAEQYFGPGTRLTVT.

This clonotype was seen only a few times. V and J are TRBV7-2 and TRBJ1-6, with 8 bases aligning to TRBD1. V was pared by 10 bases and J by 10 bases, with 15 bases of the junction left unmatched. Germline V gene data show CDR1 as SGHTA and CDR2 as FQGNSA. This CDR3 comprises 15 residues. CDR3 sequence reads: CATTYTRDRLSPLHF. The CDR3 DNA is TGTGCCACCACTTACACTCGGGACAGGCTCTCACCCCTCCACTTT.

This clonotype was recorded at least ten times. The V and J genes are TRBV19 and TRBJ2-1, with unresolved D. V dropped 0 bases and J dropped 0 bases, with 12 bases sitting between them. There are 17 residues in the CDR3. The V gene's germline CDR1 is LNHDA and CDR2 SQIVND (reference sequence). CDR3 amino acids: CASSIDPIASSYNEQFF. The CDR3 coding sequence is TGTGCCAGTAGTATAGACCCGATCGCCAGCTCCTACAATGAGCAGTTCTTC.

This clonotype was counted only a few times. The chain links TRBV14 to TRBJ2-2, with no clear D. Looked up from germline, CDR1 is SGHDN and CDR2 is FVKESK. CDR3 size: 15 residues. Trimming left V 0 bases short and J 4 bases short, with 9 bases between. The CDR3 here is CASSQDGVGTGELFF. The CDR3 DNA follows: TGTGCCAGCAGCCAAGATGGTGTTGGCACCGGGGAGCTGTTTTTT. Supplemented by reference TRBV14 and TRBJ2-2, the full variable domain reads EAGVTQFPSHSVIEKGQTVTLRCDPISGHDNLYWYRRVMGKEIKFLLHFVKESKQDESGMPNNRFLAERTGGTYSTLKVQPAELEDSGVYFCASSQDGVGTGELFFGEGSRLTVL.

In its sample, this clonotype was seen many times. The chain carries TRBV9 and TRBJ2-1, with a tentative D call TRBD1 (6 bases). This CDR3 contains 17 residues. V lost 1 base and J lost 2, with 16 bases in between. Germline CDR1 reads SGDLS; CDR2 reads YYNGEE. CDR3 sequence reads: CASSVTKGVPTYNEQFF. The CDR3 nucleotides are TGTGCCAGCAGCGTAACAAAGGGGGTGCCTACCTACAATGAGCAGTTCTTC.

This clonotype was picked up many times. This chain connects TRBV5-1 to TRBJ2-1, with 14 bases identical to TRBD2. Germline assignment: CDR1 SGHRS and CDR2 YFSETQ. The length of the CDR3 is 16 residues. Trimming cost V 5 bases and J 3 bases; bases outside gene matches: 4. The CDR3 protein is CASRPGLAGDYNEQFF. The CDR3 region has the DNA TGCGCCAGCAGGCCGGGACTAGCGGGAGACTACAATGAGCAGTTCTTC. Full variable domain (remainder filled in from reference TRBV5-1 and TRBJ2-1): KAGVTQTPRYLIKTRGQQVTLSCSPISGHRSVSWYQQTPGQGLQFLFEYFSETQRNKGNFPGRFSGRQFSNSRSEMNVSTLELGDSALYLCASRPGLAGDYNEQFFGPGTRLTVL.

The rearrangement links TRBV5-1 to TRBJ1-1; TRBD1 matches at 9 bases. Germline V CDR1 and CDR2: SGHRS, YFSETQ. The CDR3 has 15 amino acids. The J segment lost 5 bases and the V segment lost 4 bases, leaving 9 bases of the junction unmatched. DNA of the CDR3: TGCGCCAGCAGCCTGACCGGGACAGGGAATACTGAAGCTTTCTTT. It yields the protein CASSLTGTGNTEAFF. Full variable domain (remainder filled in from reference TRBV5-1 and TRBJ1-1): KAGVTQTPRYLIKTRGQQVTLSCSPISGHRSVSWYQQTPGQGLQFLFEYFSETQRNKGNFPGRFSGRQFSNSRSEMNVSTLELGDSALYLCASSLTGTGNTEAFFGQGTRLTVV.

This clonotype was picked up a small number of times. The DNA for the CDR3 is TGTGCCACCAGCAGAGATCGGGATACAGGGTTGTACGAGCAGTACTTC. Its protein product is CATSRDRDTGLYEQYF. The V call is TRBV15, the J call TRBJ2-7, with a weak D call TRBD1 (6 bases). The V gene lost 0 bases and the J gene lost 4 bases, with 16 bases spanning the gap. Germline lookup yields CDR1 LNHNV and CDR2 YYDKDF (reference sequence). This CDR3 has 16 residues. Filled out from reference TRBV15 and TRBJ2-7, the complete variable domain reads DAMVIQNPRYQVTQFGKPVTLSCSQTLNHNVMYWYQQKSSQAPKLLFHYYDKDFNNEADTPDNFQSRRPNTSFCFLDIRSPGLGDTAMYLCATSRDRDTGLYEQYFGPGTRLTVT.